A single T cell receptor (beta chain) is shown here with its context. What it binds is not known. The method was immunoSEQ multiplex PCR; TCRdb's version includes in-frame clones alone and lacks a portion of them. The sample consists of 95,000 to 110,000 clones, about 92% of them appearing once. This sample is drawn from a study of T cell responses to AZD1222 COVID-19 vaccine. Overall study findings and caveats: Unmutated variant regions are reportedly the target of nearly half of TCRs that are spike-specific. The breadth and depth of Spike-specific TCRs increased once two AZD1222 doses had been given. Females outnumbered males among donors, who were mostly white British; clonal diversity was possibly underestimated.

This CDR3 has 16 residues. Germline loops: CDR1 MNHNS, CDR2 SASEGT. The V and J ends lost 4 bases and 2 bases respectively, with 17 bases between them. Sample: peripheral blood, taken 28 days after the second AZD1222 dose. This sequence was found in an adult who received the AZD1222 COVID-19 vaccine. This sequence joins TRBV6-1 and TRBJ1-2, with TRBD1 as a possible D gene (6 bases). The CDR3 here is CASSVTGRTRNYGYTF. The CDR3 DNA is TGTGCCAGCAGTGTAACAGGGAGGACCCGAAACTATGGCTACACCTTC.